The following is a T cell receptor beta chain sequence with its context. The germline V and J ends were trimmed by 5 bases and 11 bases, with 18 bases remaining between them. Germline CDR1 reads MDHEN; CDR2 reads SYDVKM. This CDR3 has 14 residues. This sample is drawn from a study of blood T cell repertoires in COVID-19. Overall study context: Samples taken during acute and convalescent COVID-19 were collected in the United States, Italy and Spain. PBMCs, B-cell-depleted T cells, or T cells provided the cDNA or gDNA that made up the material.

TCRdb keeps only in-frame clones here, not all; method: immunoSEQ multiplex PCR. Of some 300,000 clones in the sample, roughly 86% are singletons; the top ten hold 1.5% to 2%. Followed over time, Seattle patients had been enrolled while infection was active. Source material: peripheral blood. The TCR sequence derives from a woman aged 25 to 45 with COVID-19, enrolled during active disease. V usage is TRBV28 and J usage is TRBJ1-4, with D hard to call. The CDR3 here is CASSPQEGLSKLFF. The CDR3 DNA is TGTGCCAGCAGTCCCCAGGAGGGCCTATCGAAACTGTTTTTT.